This TCR beta chain was captured by sequencing in a study of blood T cell repertoires in COVID-19 (dated by TCRdb to 2020 to 2022). About the full investigation: Samples from collaborators originated in the United States, Italy and Spain and spanned both the acute and convalescent phases of COVID-19. Samples came from the ongoing ImmuneRACE study (first 160 participants) plus 1,254 subjects from 6 global collaborators. The material from the prospective study consisted of cDNA or gDNA derived from T cells, B-cell-depleted T cells, or PBMCs. Where HLA class I and class II types were available, the types were taken from metadata supplied by the sample provider, not from assay-based typing. The repertoires were released in a freely available public database intended as a resource for research on the immune response to SARS-CoV-2. Subjects who had been exposed to COVID-19, were actively infected with it, or had recovered from it provided the deeply sampled blood TCRbeta repertoires that made up the dataset. A de-identified subject ID, COVID-19 status, age in years and sex were almost always included in the sample metadata.

TCRbeta CDR3 regions were amplified from genomic DNA by means of the immunoSEQ Assay, a bias-controlled multiplex PCR. The published analysis was carried out like this. Nucleated cell counts per sample were estimated from amplification of reference gene primers within the assay. To quantify the absolute abundance of each unique TCRbeta CDR3 rearrangement, sequence reads were collapsed and filtered. For each sample, productive Simpson clonality was calculated by taking the square root of Simpson's diversity index across productive rearrangements. The clones in this table, taken by TCRdb from immuneACCESS, are in-frame only. Not every clone is retained; where verified, under half of the shortfall comes from an unresolved V gene, and the cause of the rest is unknown. The V and J calls and clone size are taken from that table; D and trimming were inferred from the DNA. This sample gives 150,000 to 200,000 clones in total; more than 75% of them show up just once. The ten largest make up about a sixth of the sample.

The germline V and J ends show losses of 1 base and 5 bases respectively, and no gene match explains 10 bases of the junction. From cysteine to phenylalanine, the CDR3 is 19 amino acids long. The retained sequence is limited to the CDR3, 57 bases, with the frame set at the first base. The germline V gene provides CDR1 SGHRS and CDR2 YFSETQ. Summary of the overall study and its limitations: The quantity of clinical and demographic metadata differed by source and by participant and was supplied without curation.

Concerning this clone itself: This clone's antigen is unknown. The record has no base qualities; no much larger clone is one base away.

Participants in the prospective study were aged about 18 to 89 years, lived in some 24 United States geographic areas, and enrolled through a virtual design. In the prospective study, participants were assigned to cohorts based on the clinical history participants reported in a screening survey and a study questionnaire. In the prospective study, whole blood, serum and a nasopharyngeal or oropharyngeal swab were collected from each participant by mobile phlebotomists. Over a roughly 2-month period, participants in the prospective study had the option of providing additional blood draws and questionnaires. Prospective study blood samples were shipped either frozen or at room temperature before DNA extraction.

The sequence derives from a woman in her fifties or sixties with acute COVID-19. The sequence joins TRBV5-1 to TRBJ2-2, and 14 junctional nucleotides match TRBD2. The sample comprised PBMCs or T cells enriched from blood (not recorded which). This receptor has the CDR3 CASSLSGLAGGSVTGELFF. The nucleotide sequence reads as follows: TGCGCCAGCAGCTTGTCAGGACTAGCGGGGGGATCGGTTACCGGGGAGCTGTTTTTT.